This T cell receptor (beta chain) was observed in a study of OX40 agonist ivuxolimab in advanced cancers. Background on the study: Earlier treatment with anti-PD-1, anti-PD-L1 or anti-CTLA-4 was permitted, and 30% to 40% had received some. Partial responses, seen in three patients, involved one hepatocellular carcinoma and two cutaneous melanomas.

Study-wide findings and caveats: Averaging showed that CD8+ T cells had more expanded clones than CD4+ did.

Assay: immunoSEQ multiplex PCR; the TCRdb copy retains only in-frame clones and omits some. The sample carries almost 90,000 clones, roughly 93% recorded once. Germline CDR1 and CDR2: SEHNR and FQNEAQ (reference sequence). Trimming left V 5 bases short and J 4 bases short, with 28 bases between. The CDR3 length is 19 residues. With regard to this clone: As yet, its antigen is unknown.

Blood sampling took place at baseline, cycle 4 day 1, and cycle 7 day 1. V usage is TRBV7-9 and J usage is TRBJ2-3; a possible D gene is TRBD1 (6 bases). This receptor was taken from an adult with an advanced solid tumor such as melanoma, head and neck, liver or kidney cancer. Sequences were derived from CD4+ or CD8+ T cells sorted from blood, sampled in a trial of the OX40 agonist ivuxolimab. CDR3 DNA: TGTGCCAGCAGCCCAAGCGCAGGTGGGGGCCCAAAAGGCGCAGATACGCAGTATTTT. It specifies CASSPSAGGGPKGADTQYF.